These 12 T cell receptor beta chains share one sample of origin, sequenced in a study of lymphopenia after photon versus proton radiotherapy. Measured with immunoSEQ multiplex PCR; TCRdb has only the in-frame clones, and not every one. The sample has approximately 17,000 clones, around 84% seen once. The sequencing used peripheral blood, collected from a patient treated with proton-based radiotherapy. These receptors were collected from a man between 65 and 85 years old with pancreatic cancer.

This chain connects TRBV29-1 to TRBJ1-1, with D unresolved. Trimming took off 3 bases at V and 4 bases at J, with 6 bases between the two ends. The CDR3 extends over 11 amino acids. The germline V gene has CDR1 SQVTM and CDR2 ANQGSEA. Here the CDR3 DNA reads TGCAGCGTTGACGAGGGCACTGAAGCTTTCTTT. It translates to CSVDEGTEAFF.

The chain combines TRBV29-1 with TRBJ1-1; D call uncertain. The CDR3 runs 11 residues. CDR1 is SQVTM, CDR2 ANQGSEA, per germline. The ends were cut back, 4 bases at V and 0 bases at J, with 3 bases in the middle. CDR3 DNA: TGCAGCGTTGCACTGAACACTGAAGCTTTCTTT. As protein: CSVALNTEAFF. The full variable domain, in which reference TRBV29-1 and TRBJ1-1 provide the parts outside the CDR3, is SAVISQKPSRDICQRGTSLTIQCQVDSQVTMMFWYRQQPGQSLTLIATANQGSEATYESGFVIDKFPISRPNLTFSTLTVSNMSPEDSSIYLCSVALNTEAFFGQGTRLTVV.

The sample holds one count of this clone. The CDR3 nucleotides read TGCAGCGTTACCCGGGACACCGGGAACACTGAAGCTTTCTTT. Translating gives CSVTRDTGNTEAFF. This sequence joins TRBV29-1 and TRBJ1-1; D may be TRBD1 (6 bases). This CDR3 is built from 14 residues. Germline values: CDR1 SQVTM, CDR2 ANQGSEA. Trimming removed 5 bases at V and 1 base at J, with 14 bases between.

This sequence joins TRBV29-1 and TRBJ2-7, with D maybe TRBD1 (6 bases). The CDR3 extends over 12 amino acids. Trimming left V 7 bases short and J 5 bases short, with 15 bases between. Germline CDR1 and CDR2: SQVTM and ANQGSEA. The CDR3 region has the DNA TGCAGCGGAGGATTCAGGGGAGACGAGCAGTACTTC. It yields the protein CSGGFRGDEQYF.

This rearrangement joins TRBV7-8 to TRBJ1-3; D ambiguous. CDR1 and CDR2 from the germline V gene are SGHVS and FQNEAQ. V was pared by 1 base and J by 2 bases, with 12 bases between. CDR3 size: 16 residues. CDR3 bases: TGTGCCAGCAGCTTAGGGACCCTAGGGCCTGGAAACACCATATATTTT. Its protein is CASSLGTLGPGNTIYF.

The chain has TRBV7-9 and TRBJ1-1; 7 nucleotides align to TRBD1. After removal of 5 bases from V and 6 bases from J, the junction contained 9 bases not matched to a gene. Germline CDR1 and CDR2: SEHNR and FQNEAQ (reference sequence). The CDR3 covers 14 residues. As DNA, the CDR3 is TGTGCCAGCAGCGCCCGGACAGGAGGAGCTGAAGCTTTCTTT. It codes for CASSARTGGAEAFF.

The table lists this clone with a few counts. V and J are TRBV6-1 and TRBJ1-3, with D unclear. Germline CDR1 is MNHNS and CDR2 is SASEGT. The CDR3 is 16 amino acids. Trimming stripped 4 bases from V and 0 bases from J, with 13 bases between. The CDR3 DNA is TGTGCCAGCAGTGCCACGGGCCTATACTCTGGAAACACCATATATTTT. Translating gives CASSATGLYSGNTIYF.

About this clone: The sample carries other DNA sequences with the same CDR3. The CDR3 nucleotides are TGTGCCAGCAGTGGGGGGACGGATAGCAATCAGCCCCAGCATTTT. The encoded protein is CASSGGTDSNQPQHF. The chain joins TRBV6-1 to TRBJ1-5; perhaps TRBD1 as D (5 bases). CDR1 and CDR2 from the germline V gene are MNHNS and SASEGT. The CDR3 runs 15 residues. V lost 4 bases to trimming and J lost 0 bases, with 10 bases between them.

The chain carries TRBV18 and TRBJ1-4; 7 nucleotides align to TRBD1. The germline gives CDR1 KGHSH, CDR2 LQKENI. After removal of 1 base from V and 6 bases from J, the junction contained 5 bases not matched to a gene. The length of the CDR3 is 15 residues. The CDR3, as DNA: TGTGCCAGCTCACCACGACAGGGCAAGGATGAAAAACTGTTTTTT. It codes for CASSPRQGKDEKLFF.

This clone was detected only a few times. The chain recombines TRBV6-1 with TRBJ2-7; tentative D call: TRBD2 (6 bases). The V gene's germline CDR1 is MNHNS and CDR2 SASEGT. The CDR3 contains 15 residues. V was trimmed by 1 base and J by 2 bases, leaving 12 bases between them. The CDR3 loop is CASSEGRAGTYEQYF. CDR3 sequence (DNA): TGTGCCAGCAGTGAAGGCCGCGCGGGAACCTACGAGCAGTACTTC.

The chain uses TRBV4-1 and TRBJ2-7, with 10 bases fitting TRBD2. Germline V gene sequence: CDR1 MGHRA, CDR2 YSYEKL. CDR3 size: 13 residues. V lost 8 bases and J lost 3; bases outside the gene matches: 4. The DNA of the CDR3 is TGCGCCAGCGGGCCTAGCGGGAGCTACGAGCAGTACTTC. This sequence encodes CASGPSGSYEQYF.

The V gene is TRBV5-1, the J gene TRBJ1-2, with 7 nucleotides matching TRBD1. Germline trimming cut 2 bases from V and 4 bases from J; bases unmatched to any gene: 5. The CDR3 runs 14 residues. Germline lookup yields CDR1 SGHRS and CDR2 YFSETQ. The CDR3 DNA follows: TGCGCCAGCAGCTTAACGACAGGGTCCTATGGCTACACCTTC. Translation: CASSLTTGSYGYTF. Full variable domain (rest looked up from reference TRBV5-1 and TRBJ1-2): KAGVTQTPRYLIKTRGQQVTLSCSPISGHRSVSWYQQTPGQGLQFLFEYFSETQRNKGNFPGRFSGRQFSNSRSEMNVSTLELGDSALYLCASSLTTGSYGYTFGSGTRLTVV.